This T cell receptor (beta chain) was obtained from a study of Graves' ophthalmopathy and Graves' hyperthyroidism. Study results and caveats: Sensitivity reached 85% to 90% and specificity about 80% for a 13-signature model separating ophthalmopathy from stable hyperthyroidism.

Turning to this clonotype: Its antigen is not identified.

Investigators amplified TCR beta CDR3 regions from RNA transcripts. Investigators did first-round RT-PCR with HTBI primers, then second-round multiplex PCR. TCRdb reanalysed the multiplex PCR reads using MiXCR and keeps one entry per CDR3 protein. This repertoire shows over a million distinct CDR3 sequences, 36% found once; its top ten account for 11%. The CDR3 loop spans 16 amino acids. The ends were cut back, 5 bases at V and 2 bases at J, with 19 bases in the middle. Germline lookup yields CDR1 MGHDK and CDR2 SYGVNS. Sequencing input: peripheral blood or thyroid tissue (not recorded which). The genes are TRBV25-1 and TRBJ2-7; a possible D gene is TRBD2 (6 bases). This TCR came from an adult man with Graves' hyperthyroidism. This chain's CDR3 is CASSLTTGTATYEQYF. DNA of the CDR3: TGTGCCAGCAGTTTAACCACCGGGACTGCTACCTACGAGCAGTACTTC.